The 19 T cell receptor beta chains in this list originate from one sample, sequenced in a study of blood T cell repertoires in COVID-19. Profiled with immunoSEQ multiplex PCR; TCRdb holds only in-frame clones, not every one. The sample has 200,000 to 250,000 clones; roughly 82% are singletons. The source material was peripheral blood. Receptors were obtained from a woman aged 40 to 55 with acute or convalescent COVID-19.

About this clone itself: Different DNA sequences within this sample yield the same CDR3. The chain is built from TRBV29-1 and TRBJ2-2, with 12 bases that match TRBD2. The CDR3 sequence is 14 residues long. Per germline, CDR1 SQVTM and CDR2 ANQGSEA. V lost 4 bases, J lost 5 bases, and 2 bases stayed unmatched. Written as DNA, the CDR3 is TGCAGCGTTGGGCTAGCGGGGGGGACCGGGGAGCTGTTTTTT. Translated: CSVGLAGGTGELFF.

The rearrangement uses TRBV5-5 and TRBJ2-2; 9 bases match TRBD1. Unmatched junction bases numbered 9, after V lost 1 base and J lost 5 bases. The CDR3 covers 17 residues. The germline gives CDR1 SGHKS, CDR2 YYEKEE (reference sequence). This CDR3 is CASSLPPGTGRTGELFF. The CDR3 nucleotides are TGTGCCAGCAGCTTGCCCCCCGGGACAGGGAGGACCGGGGAGCTGTTTTTT. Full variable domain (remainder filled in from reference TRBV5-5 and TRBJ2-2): DAGVTQSPTHLIKTRGQQVTLRCSPISGHKSVSWYQQVLGQGPQFIFQYYEKEERGRGNFPDRFSARQFPNYSSELNVNALLLGDSALYLCASSLPPGTGRTGELFFGEGSRLTVL.

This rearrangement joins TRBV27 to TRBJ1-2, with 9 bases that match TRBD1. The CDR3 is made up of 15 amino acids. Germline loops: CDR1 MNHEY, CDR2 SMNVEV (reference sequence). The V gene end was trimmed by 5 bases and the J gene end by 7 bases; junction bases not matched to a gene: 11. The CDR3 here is CASSLGTGTGLGYTF. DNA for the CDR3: TGTGCCAGCAGTCTAGGGACCGGGACAGGGCTTGGCTACACCTTC.

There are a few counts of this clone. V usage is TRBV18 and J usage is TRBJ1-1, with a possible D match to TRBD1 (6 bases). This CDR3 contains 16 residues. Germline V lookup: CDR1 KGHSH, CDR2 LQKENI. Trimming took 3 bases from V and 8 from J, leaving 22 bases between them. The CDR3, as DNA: TGTGCCAGCTCACCTACCCAAGACAGGTCCTCCTCGGAAGCTTTCTTT. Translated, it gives CASSPTQDRSSSEAFF. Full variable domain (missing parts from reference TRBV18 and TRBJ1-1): NAGVMQNPRHLVRRRGQEARLRCSPMKGHSHVYWYRQLPEEGLKFMVYLQKENIIDESGMPKERFSAEFPKEGPSILRIQQVVRGDSAAYFCASSPTQDRSSSEAFFGQGTRLTVV.

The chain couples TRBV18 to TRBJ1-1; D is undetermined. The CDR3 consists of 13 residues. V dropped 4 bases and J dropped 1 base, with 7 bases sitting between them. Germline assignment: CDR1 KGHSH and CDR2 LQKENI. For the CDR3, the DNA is TGTGCCAGCTCACTCCAGAAGAACACTGAAGCTTTCTTT. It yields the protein CASSLQKNTEAFF.

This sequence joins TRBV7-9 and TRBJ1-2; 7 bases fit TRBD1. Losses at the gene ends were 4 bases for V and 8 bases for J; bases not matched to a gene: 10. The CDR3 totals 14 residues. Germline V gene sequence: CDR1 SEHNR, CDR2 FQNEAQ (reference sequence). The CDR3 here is CASSSLLEGGGYTF. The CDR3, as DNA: TGTGCCAGCAGCTCACTGCTGGAAGGGGGCGGCTACACCTTC.

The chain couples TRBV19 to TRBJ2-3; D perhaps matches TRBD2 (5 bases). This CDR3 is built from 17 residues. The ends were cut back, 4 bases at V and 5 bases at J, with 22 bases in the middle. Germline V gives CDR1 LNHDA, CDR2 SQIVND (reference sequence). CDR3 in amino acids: CASSRNLDSTRLDTQYF. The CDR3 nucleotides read TGTGCCAGTAGTAGAAATCTGGACTCCACCCGATTAGATACGCAGTATTTT. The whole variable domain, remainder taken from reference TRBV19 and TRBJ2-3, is DGGITQSPKYLFRKEGQNVTLSCEQNLNHDAMYWYRQDPGQGLRLIYYSQIVNDFQKGDIAEGYSVSREKKESFPLTVTSAQKNPTAFYLCASSRNLDSTRLDTQYFGPGTRLTVL.

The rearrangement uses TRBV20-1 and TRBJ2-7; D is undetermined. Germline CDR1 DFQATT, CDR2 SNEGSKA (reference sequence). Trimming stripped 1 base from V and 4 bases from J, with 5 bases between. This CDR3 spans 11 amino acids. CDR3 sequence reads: CSARVSYEQYF. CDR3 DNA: TGCAGTGCTAGAGTCAGTTACGAGCAGTACTTC.

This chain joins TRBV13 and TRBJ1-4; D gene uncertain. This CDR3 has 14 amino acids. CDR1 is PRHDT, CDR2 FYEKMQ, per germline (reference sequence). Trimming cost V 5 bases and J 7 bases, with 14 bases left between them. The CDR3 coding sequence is TGTGCCAGCAGCGCCCGCGGGGTTACTGAAAAACTGTTTTTT. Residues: CASSARGVTEKLFF. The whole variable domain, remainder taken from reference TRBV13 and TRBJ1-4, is AAGVIQSPRHLIKEKRETATLKCYPIPRHDTVYWYQQGPGQDPQFLISFYEKMQSDKGSIPDRFSAQQFSDYHSELNMSSLELGDSALYFCASSARGVTEKLFFGSGTQLSVL.

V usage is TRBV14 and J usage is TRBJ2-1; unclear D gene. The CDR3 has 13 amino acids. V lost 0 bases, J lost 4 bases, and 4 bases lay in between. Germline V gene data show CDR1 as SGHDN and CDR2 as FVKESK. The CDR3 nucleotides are TGTGCCAGCAGCCAAGAAGAGTACAATGAGCAGTTCTTC. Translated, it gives CASSQEEYNEQFF.

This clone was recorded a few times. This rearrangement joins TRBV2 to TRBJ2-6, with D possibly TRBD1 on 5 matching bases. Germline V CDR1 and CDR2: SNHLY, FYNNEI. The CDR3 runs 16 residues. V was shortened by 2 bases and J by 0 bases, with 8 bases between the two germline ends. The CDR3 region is CASSEQQGSGANVLTF. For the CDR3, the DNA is TGTGCCAGCAGTGAACAGCAGGGCTCTGGGGCCAACGTCCTGACTTTC.

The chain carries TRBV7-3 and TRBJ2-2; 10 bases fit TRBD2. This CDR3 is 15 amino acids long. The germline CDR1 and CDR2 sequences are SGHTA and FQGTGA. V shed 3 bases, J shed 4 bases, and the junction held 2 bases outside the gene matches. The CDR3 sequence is CASSFGTSVTGELFF. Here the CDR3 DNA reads TGTGCCAGCAGCTTTGGGACTAGCGTCACCGGGGAGCTGTTTTTT.

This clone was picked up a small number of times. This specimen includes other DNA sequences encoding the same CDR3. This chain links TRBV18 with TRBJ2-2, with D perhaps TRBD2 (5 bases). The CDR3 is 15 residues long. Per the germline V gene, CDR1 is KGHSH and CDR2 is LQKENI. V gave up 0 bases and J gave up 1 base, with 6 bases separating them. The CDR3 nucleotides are TGTGCCAGCTCACCACCAGGGAGGAACACCGGGGAGCTGTTTTTT. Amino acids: CASSPPGRNTGELFF.

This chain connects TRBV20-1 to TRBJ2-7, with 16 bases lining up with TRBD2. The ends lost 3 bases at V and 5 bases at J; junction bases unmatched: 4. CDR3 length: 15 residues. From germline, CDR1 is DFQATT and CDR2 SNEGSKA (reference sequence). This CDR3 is CSASSGTSGGDEQYF. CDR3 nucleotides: TGCAGTGCTAGTTCCGGGACTAGCGGGGGGGACGAGCAGTACTTC.

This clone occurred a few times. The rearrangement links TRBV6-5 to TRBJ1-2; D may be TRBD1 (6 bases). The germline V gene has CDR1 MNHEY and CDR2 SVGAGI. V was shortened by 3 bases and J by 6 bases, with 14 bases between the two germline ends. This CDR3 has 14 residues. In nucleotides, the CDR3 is TGTGCCAGCAGTTATGGGAATCAGGGGAATGGCTACACCTTC. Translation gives CASSYGNQGNGYTF.

CDR3 region: CASSIRAGGLYEQYF. CDR3 sequence (DNA): TGTGCCAGTAGTATACGAGCGGGAGGGCTCTACGAGCAGTACTTC. V and J are TRBV19 and TRBJ2-7; 10 nucleotides match TRBD2. The germline V gene has CDR1 LNHDA and CDR2 SQIVND (reference sequence). V shed 2 bases, J shed 3 bases, and the junction held 4 bases outside the gene matches. The CDR3 length is 15 residues.

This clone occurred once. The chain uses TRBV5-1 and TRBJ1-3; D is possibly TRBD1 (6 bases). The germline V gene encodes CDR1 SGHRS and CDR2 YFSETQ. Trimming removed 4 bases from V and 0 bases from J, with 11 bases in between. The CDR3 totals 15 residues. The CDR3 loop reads CASSTSDSSGNTIYF. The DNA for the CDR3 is TGCGCCAGCAGCACTTCGGACAGCTCTGGAAACACCATATATTTT.

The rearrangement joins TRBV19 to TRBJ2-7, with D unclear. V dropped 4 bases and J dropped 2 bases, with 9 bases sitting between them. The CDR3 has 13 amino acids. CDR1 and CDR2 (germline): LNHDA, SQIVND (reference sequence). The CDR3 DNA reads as TGTGCCAGTAGTAGCGTTCTTCCCTACGAGCAGTACTTC. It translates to CASSSVLPYEQYF.

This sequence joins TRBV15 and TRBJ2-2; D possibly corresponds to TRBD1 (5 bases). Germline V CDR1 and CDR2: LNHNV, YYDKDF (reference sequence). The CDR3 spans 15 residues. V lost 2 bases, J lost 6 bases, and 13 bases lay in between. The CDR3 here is CATSRRRQTAGELFF. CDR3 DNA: TGTGCCACCAGCAGAAGACGACAGACGGCCGGGGAGCTGTTTTTT.